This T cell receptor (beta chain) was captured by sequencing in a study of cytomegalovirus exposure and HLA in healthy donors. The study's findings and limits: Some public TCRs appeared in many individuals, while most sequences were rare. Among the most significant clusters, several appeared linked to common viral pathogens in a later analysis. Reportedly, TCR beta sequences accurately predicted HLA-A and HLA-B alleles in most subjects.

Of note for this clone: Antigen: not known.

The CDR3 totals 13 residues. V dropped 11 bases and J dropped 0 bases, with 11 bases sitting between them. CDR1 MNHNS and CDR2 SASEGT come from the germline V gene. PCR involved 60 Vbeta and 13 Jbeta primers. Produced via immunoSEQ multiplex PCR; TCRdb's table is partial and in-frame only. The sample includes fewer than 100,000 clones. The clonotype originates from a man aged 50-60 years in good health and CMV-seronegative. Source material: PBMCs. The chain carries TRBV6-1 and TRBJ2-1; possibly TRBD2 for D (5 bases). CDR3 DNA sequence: TGTGCCGTAATAGCGAGCTCCTACAATGAGCAGTTCTTC. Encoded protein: CAVIASSYNEQFF.